These 11 T cell receptor beta chains originate from one sample sequenced in a study of blood T cells in healthy people across ages. Using a J-beta primer mix together with a sample-barcoded 5' primer, a second PCR was run for about 6 to 12 cycles. MiXCR, applied by TCRdb to the 5' RACE reads, yields one record per CDR3 protein. Here the sample spans 700,000 to 850,000 distinct CDR3 sequences, roughly 40% being singletons. The sample was blood. The receptors here all came from a man aged 18 to 29 in good health.

In this sample, this clonotype turned up a few times. J is TRBJ2-1 and V is TRBV11-2; 10 nucleotides match TRBD2. The DNA end is a closer match to TRBJ2-7, so the J assignment may be wrong. The CDR3 sequence is 15 residues long. Looked up from germline, CDR1 is SGHAT and CDR2 is FQNNGV. CDR3 sequence reads: CASRLSGGAYNEQYF. DNA for the CDR3: TGTGCCAGCAGGTTAAGCGGGGGGGCCTACAATGAGCAGTACTTC.

The chain has TRBV4-1 and TRBJ2-7; no clear D gene. CDR3 length: 13 amino acids. Trimming took off 0 bases at V and 7 bases at J, with 10 bases between the two ends. Per the germline V gene, CDR1 is MGHRA and CDR2 is YSYEKL. In nucleotides, the CDR3 is TGCGCCAGCAGCCAAGATCGCTTGGAGGAGCAGTACTTC. Protein product: CASSQDRLEEQYF.

In its sample, this clonotype was seen many times. V usage is TRBV30 and J usage is TRBJ1-2; D is undetermined. Germline V gene lookup returns CDR1 GTSNPN and CDR2 SVGIG (reference sequence). The CDR3 totals 12 residues. The ends were cut back, 4 bases at V and 8 bases at J, with 14 bases in the middle. CDR3 in amino acids: CAWTVEKGGYTF. CDR3 sequence (DNA): TGTGCCTGGACCGTGGAAAAGGGCGGCTACACCTTC.

Comment on this clonotype: The junction departs from the called germline gene at one end, perhaps through a read error. The J gene is TRBJ1-2, the V gene TRBV25-1, with D possibly matching TRBD1 (5 bases). Germline V gene data show CDR1 as MGHDK and CDR2 as SYGVNS. This CDR3 has 14 amino acids. CDR3 region: CASSDPGTVYGYTF. In nucleotides, the CDR3 is TGCGCCAGCAGTGACCCCGGGACGGTTTATGGCTACACCTTC.

The chain carries TRBV2 and TRBJ2-5, with D tentatively TRBD1 or TRBD2 (5 bases each). V was trimmed by 6 bases and J by 3 bases, leaving 14 bases between them. There are 14 residues in the CDR3. Germline V gives CDR1 SNHLY, CDR2 FYNNEI. The CDR3 sequence is CASRSGTGKETQYF. DNA for the CDR3: TGTGCCAGCAGGTCCGGGACGGGCAAAGAGACCCAGTACTTC.

This chain uses TRBV25-1 with TRBJ2-1; tentative D call: TRBD2 (5 bases). The V gene's germline CDR1 is MGHDK and CDR2 SYGVNS. This CDR3 has 13 residues. Trimming took off 3 bases at V and 9 bases at J, with 12 bases between the two ends. CDR3 sequence: CASSDPSRGEQFF. The CDR3 nucleotides are TGTGCCAGCAGTGATCCTAGCCGGGGTGAGCAGTTCTTC.

The chain has TRBV7-2 and TRBJ2-2; 12 bases align to TRBD2. From germline, CDR1 is SGHTA and CDR2 FQGNSA. This CDR3 region has 17 residues. V was pared by 8 bases and J by 0 bases, with 7 bases of the junction left unmatched. CDR3 amino acids: CASRTSGDPANTGELFF. CDR3 DNA sequence: TGTGCCAGCCGGACTAGCGGGGACCCTGCGAACACCGGGGAGCTGTTTTTT.

This clonotype was seen many times. This chain uses TRBV5-1 with TRBJ2-3; 10 positions agree with TRBD1. CDR3 length equals 17 residues. CDR1 and CDR2 (germline): SGHRS, YFSETQ. J was trimmed by 1 base and V by 4 bases; bases with no gene match: 9. The CDR3 reads CASSPRGTGDGTDTQYF. CDR3 bases: TGCGCCAGCAGCCCGCGAGGGACAGGGGATGGCACAGATACGCAGTATTTT.

V gene TRBV5-1 combines with J gene TRBJ1-2; 11 bases are a match to TRBD1. The V and J ends lost 3 bases and 4 bases, in that order; junction bases with no gene match: 5. CDR3 size: 15 residues. The germline V gene has CDR1 SGHRS and CDR2 YFSETQ. The CDR3 DNA reads TGCGCCAGCAGCTCAGGGACAGGGGGTACCTATGGCTACACCTTC. This encodes CASSSGTGGTYGYTF.

The chain has TRBV6-2 or TRBV6-3 and TRBJ2-1; D gene unclear. Matching the DNA end better, TRBJ2-7 makes the J call doubtful. This CDR3 has 16 amino acids. CDR1 is MNHEY and CDR2 is SVGEGT in the germline V gene. The CDR3 DNA sequence: TGTGCCAGCAGTTACGCTCTCGTCTACTTATACAATGAGCAGTACTTC. It yields the protein CASSYALVYLYNEQYF.

The chain couples TRBV20-1 to TRBJ2-5; 8 bases are shared with TRBD2. Germline V lookup: CDR1 DFQATT, CDR2 SNEGSKA (reference sequence). Losses at the gene ends were 0 bases for V and 5 bases for J; bases not matched to a gene: 8. The CDR3 is 15 amino acids. CDR3 sequence (DNA): TGCAGTGCTAGAGAGAGCGGGGGTTGGAGGGAGACCCAGTACTTC. Encoded protein: CSARESGGWRETQYF.